This TCR beta chain was sequenced for a study of technical replicates of blood from several donors. The germline V gene encodes CDR1 SEHNR and CDR2 FQNEAQ (reference sequence). The CDR3 is made up of 15 amino acids. Trimming left V 2 bases short and J 0 bases short, with 10 bases between. Profiling relied on immunoSEQ multiplex PCR, and the TCRdb table lists in-frame clones only, not all of them. The table records some 87,000 clones, 85% to 95% of them present only once. The receptor was isolated from a human donor in good health. The rearrangement joins TRBV7-9 to TRBJ2-5; possible D gene TRBD2, 6 bases. Sequenced sample: T cells isolated from PBMCs. CDR3 residues: CASSLTGLNQETQYF. CDR3 in DNA: TGTGCCAGCAGCTTAACTGGACTAAACCAAGAGACCCAGTACTTC. Full variable domain (remainder filled in from reference TRBV7-9 and TRBJ2-5): DTGVSQNPRHKITKRGQNVTFRCDPISEHNRLYWYRQTLGQGPEFLTYFQNEAQLEKSRLLSDRFSAERPKGSFSTLEIQRTEQGDSAMYLCASSLTGLNQETQYFGPGTRLLVL.